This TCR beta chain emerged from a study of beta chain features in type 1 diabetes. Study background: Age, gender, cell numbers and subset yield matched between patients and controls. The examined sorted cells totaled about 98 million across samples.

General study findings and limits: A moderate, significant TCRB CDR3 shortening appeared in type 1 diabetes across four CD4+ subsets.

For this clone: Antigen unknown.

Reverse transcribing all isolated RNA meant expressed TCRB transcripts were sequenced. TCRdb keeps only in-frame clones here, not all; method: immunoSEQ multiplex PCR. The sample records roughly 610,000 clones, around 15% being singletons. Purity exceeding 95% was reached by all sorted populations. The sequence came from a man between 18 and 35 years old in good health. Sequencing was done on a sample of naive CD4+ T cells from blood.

The DNA of the CDR3 is TGTGCCAGCAGCCAAGGGACGGGATACTATGGCTACACCTTC. It specifies CASSQGTGYYGYTF. The rearrangement joins TRBV5-8 to TRBJ1-2, with a weak D call TRBD1 (5 bases). The germline V and J ends were trimmed by 4 bases and 3 bases, with 13 bases remaining between them. Germline values: CDR1 SGHTS, CDR2 YDEGEE. CDR3 length equals 14 residues.